Included here is one T cell receptor (beta chain) sequence, with context. The antigen is undetermined. The sample comes from a study of post-analysis software for immune sequencing data. The overall study: Relapsing-remitting, secondary progressive and progressive-relapsing courses of multiple sclerosis were included. Study-wide findings and caveats: Five or six TRBV segments, TRBV5-6, TRBV5-1 and TRBV20-1 among them, were found more frequent in patients than controls. Under the F measure, samples that were prepared in one batch clustered strongly together. Significantly decreased normalized Chao1 diversity was recorded for multiple sclerosis patients relative to controls.

Germline assignment: CDR1 MNHEY and CDR2 SMNVEV (reference sequence). The CDR3 consists of 14 residues. J gave up 6 bases and V 4 bases, and 6 bases lay outside the gene matches. TCR beta cDNA libraries had unique molecular identifiers. About 500,000 cDNA molecules came from roughly 1 to 10 million T cells. Using its own MiXCR run on the PCR reads, TCRdb lists one record per CDR3 protein. The sample consists of 700,000 to 900,000 distinct CDR3 sequences, around 42% of them appearing once. This receptor was taken from a girl aged 10 to 17 with multiple sclerosis. The sequencing sample was made of blood. V and J are TRBV27 and TRBJ1-2, with 9 bases fitting TRBD1. The CDR3 DNA follows: TGTGCCAGCAGTTCCTCCGGGACAGGGCATGGCTACACCTTC. It specifies CASSSSGTGHGYTF.